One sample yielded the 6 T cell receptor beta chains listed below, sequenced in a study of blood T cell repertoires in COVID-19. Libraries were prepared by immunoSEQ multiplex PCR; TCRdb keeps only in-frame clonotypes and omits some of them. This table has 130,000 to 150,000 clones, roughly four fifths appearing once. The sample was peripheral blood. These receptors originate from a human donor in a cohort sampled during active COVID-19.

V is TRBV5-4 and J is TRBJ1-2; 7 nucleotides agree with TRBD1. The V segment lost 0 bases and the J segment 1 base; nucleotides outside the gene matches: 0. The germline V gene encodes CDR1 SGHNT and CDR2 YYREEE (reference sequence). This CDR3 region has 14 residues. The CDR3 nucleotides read TGTGCCAGCAGCTTGGGACAGGGTAACTATGGCTACACCTTC. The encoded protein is CASSLGQGNYGYTF.

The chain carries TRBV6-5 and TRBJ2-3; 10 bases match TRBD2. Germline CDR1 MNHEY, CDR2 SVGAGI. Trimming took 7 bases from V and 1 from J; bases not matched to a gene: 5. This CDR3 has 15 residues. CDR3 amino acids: CASNVAGGGTDTQYF. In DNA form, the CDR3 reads TGTGCCAGCAACGTAGCGGGGGGCGGCACAGATACGCAGTATTTT.

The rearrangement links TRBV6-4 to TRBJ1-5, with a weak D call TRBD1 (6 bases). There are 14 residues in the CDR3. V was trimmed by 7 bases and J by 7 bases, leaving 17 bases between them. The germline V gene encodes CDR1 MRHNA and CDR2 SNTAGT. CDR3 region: CASKVAGEGQPQHF. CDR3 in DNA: TGTGCCAGCAAGGTGGCAGGGGAGGGACAGCCCCAGCATTTT.

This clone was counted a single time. DNA of the CDR3: TGTGCCAGCAGCCTATCGGCCCCAGGGCGCTACGAGCAGTACTTC. Protein: CASSLSAPGRYEQYF. This chain joins TRBV5-5 and TRBJ2-7; D is possibly TRBD1 (5 bases). V lost 4 bases, J lost 3 bases, and 17 bases lay in between. Per germline, CDR1 SGHKS and CDR2 YYEKEE (reference sequence). This CDR3 has 15 amino acids.

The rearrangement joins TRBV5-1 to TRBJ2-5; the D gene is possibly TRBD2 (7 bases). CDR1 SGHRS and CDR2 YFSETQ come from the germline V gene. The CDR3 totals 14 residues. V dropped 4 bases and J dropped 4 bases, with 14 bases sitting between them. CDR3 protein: CASSVRGGPETQYF. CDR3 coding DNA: TGCGCCAGCAGCGTGAGGGGGGGGCCAGAGACCCAGTACTTC.

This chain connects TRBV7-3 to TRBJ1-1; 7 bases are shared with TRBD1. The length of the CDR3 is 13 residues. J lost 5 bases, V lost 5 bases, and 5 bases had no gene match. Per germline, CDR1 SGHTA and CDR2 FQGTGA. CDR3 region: CASSGDRVTEAFF. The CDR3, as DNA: TGTGCCAGCAGCGGCGACAGGGTTACTGAAGCTTTCTTT. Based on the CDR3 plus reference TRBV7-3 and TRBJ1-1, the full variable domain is GAGVSQTPSNKVTEKGKYVELRCDPISGHTALYWYRQSLGQGPEFLIYFQGTGAADDSGLPNDRFFAVRPEGSVSTLKIQRTERGDSAVYLCASSGDRVTEAFFGQGTRLTVV.